Listed here are 22 T cell receptor beta chains from one sample, sequenced in a study of T-cell memory formation after mild COVID-19. From the 5' RACE reads, TCRdb called clonotypes with MiXCR, one entry per CDR3 protein. The sample contains some 450,000 distinct CDR3 sequences, approximately 20% of which appear only once. Specimen: PBMCs or a T cell subset sorted from them (not recorded which). These receptor sequences come from an adult woman who had mild COVID-19 (a few samples of this study predate the infection). Cell type and time point are not known.

CDR3 nucleotides: TGTGCCAGCAGCCTAACGGGACAGCCAGACTCTGGAAACACCATATATTTT. This encodes CASSLTGQPDSGNTIYF. The chain combines TRBV7-2 with TRBJ1-3, with TRBD1 matching 7 bases. Germline values: CDR1 SGHTA, CDR2 FQGNSA. Trimming at V came to 5 bases and at J to 0 bases, leaving 10 bases not matched to a gene. This CDR3 has 17 residues.

The rearrangement joins TRBV29-1 to TRBJ1-5, with TRBD1 identical over 11 bases. This CDR3 has 14 residues. V lost 1 base, J lost 6 bases, and 2 bases stayed unmatched. CDR1 is SQVTM, CDR2 ANQGSEA, per germline. CDR3 region: CSVEVGTGGQPQHF. For the CDR3, the DNA is TGCAGCGTTGAAGTAGGGACAGGGGGTCAGCCCCAGCATTTT. Based on the CDR3 plus reference TRBV29-1 and TRBJ1-5, the full variable domain is SAVISQKPSRDICQRGTSLTIQCQVDSQVTMMFWYRQQPGQSLTLIATANQGSEATYESGFVIDKFPISRPNLTFSTLTVSNMSPEDSSIYLCSVEVGTGGQPQHFGDGTRLSIL.

The rearrangement links TRBV3-1 to TRBJ2-5; perhaps TRBD2 as D (7 bases). Trimming pared 0 bases from V and 7 bases from J, leaving 21 bases between. The CDR3 is 17 amino acids. Germline V CDR1 and CDR2: LGHDT, YNNKEL (reference sequence). The CDR3 DNA reads as TGTGCCAGCAGCCAAGACGGAGCGGGGACAATCCAGGCGACCCAGTACTTC. Translation gives CASSQDGAGTIQATQYF.

The chain combines TRBV7-6 with TRBJ1-1; D perhaps matches TRBD1 (6 bases). Germline V gene lookup returns CDR1 SGHVS and CDR2 FNYEAQ. Trimming removed 6 bases at V and 1 base at J, with 15 bases between. There are 15 residues in the CDR3. The CDR3: CASSPVGGANTEAFF. CDR3 in DNA: TGTGCCAGCAGTCCTGTGGGGGGCGCGAACACTGAAGCTTTCTTT.

The V gene is TRBV3-1, the J gene TRBJ2-1; weak D call: TRBD1 (6 bases). CDR1 and CDR2 from the germline V gene are LGHDT and YNNKEL (reference sequence). The CDR3 sequence is 16 residues long. The ends were cut back, 4 bases at V and 5 bases at J, with 18 bases in the middle. CDR3 DNA sequence: TGTGCCAGCAGCCCGCCTCCAGGGGCAGCGGACAATGAGCAGTTCTTC. Encoded protein: CASSPPPGAADNEQFF.

The V and J genes are TRBV2 and TRBJ1-2; D not certain. Germline CDR1 and CDR2: SNHLY and FYNNEI. Trimming cost V 4 bases and J 3 bases, with 15 bases left between them. This CDR3 has 15 amino acids. CDR3 in amino acids: CASSGTRTSYYGYTF. As DNA, the CDR3 is TGTGCCAGCAGTGGTACACGGACGAGTTACTATGGCTACACCTTC.

CDR3 coding DNA: TGTGCCAGCAGCTCACACCTCATGAACACTGAAGCTTTCTTT. Translated: CASSSHLMNTEAFF. The chain couples TRBV5-5 to TRBJ1-1; D call uncertain. Deletions cut 3 bases from V and 0 bases from J, with 9 bases between. Germline loops: CDR1 SGHKS, CDR2 YYEKEE (reference sequence). The CDR3 covers 14 residues.

V and J are TRBV5-1 and TRBJ2-5; D remains unclear. The CDR3 sequence is 13 residues long. Germline V lookup: CDR1 SGHRS, CDR2 YFSETQ. With 4 bases removed from V and 0 bases from J, the gap between germline ends came to 7 bases. CDR3 sequence: CASSPYYQETQYF. CDR3 DNA: TGCGCCAGCAGCCCCTACTACCAAGAGACCCAGTACTTC.

This clonotype was seen at least ten times. V gene TRBV7-3 combines with J gene TRBJ2-1; no clear D. Germline CDR1 SGHTA, CDR2 FQGTGA. The CDR3 extends over 13 amino acids. V lost 4 bases to trimming and J lost 2 bases, with 6 bases between them. This chain's CDR3 is CASSSRAYNEQFF. In DNA, the CDR3 is TGTGCCAGCAGCTCCCGGGCCTACAATGAGCAGTTCTTC.

The chain uses TRBV20-1 and TRBJ1-1; 7 bases match TRBD1. Per germline, CDR1 DFQATT and CDR2 SNEGSKA (reference sequence). The CDR3 runs to 13 residues. The ends lost 6 bases at V and 4 bases at J; junction bases unmatched: 8. In nucleotides, the CDR3 is TGCAGTGCCGTATCCACAGGGGTCACTGAAGCTTTCTTT. This sequence encodes CSAVSTGVTEAFF.

In this sample, this clonotype turned up a few times. J is TRBJ1-1 and V is TRBV4-1, with 7 positions matching TRBD1. The CDR3 extends over 14 amino acids. The V gene end was trimmed by 10 bases and the J gene end by 2 bases; junction bases not matched to a gene: 10. Germline V gene lookup returns CDR1 MGHRA and CDR2 YSYEKL. The CDR3 DNA reads as TGCGCCATCGCACCCCAGGGGGTTAACACTGAAGCTTTCTTT. It translates to CAIAPQGVNTEAFF.

This clonotype has more than one count but fewer than ten. The V gene is TRBV13, the J gene TRBJ1-1; weak D call: TRBD1 (5 bases). Trimming left V 1 base short and J 7 bases short, with 16 bases between. The germline V gene encodes CDR1 PRHDT and CDR2 FYEKMQ (reference sequence). The CDR3 sequence is 15 residues long. The DNA for the CDR3 is TGTGCCAGCAGCTTAGTGGCGGGACGCGGACGTGAAGCTTTCTTT. It specifies CASSLVAGRGREAFF.

The V call is TRBV20-1, the J call TRBJ1-4; D is unclear. Trimming left V 8 bases short and J 0 bases short, with 10 bases between. Germline V gives CDR1 DFQATT, CDR2 SNEGSKA (reference sequence). CDR3 size: 13 residues. The CDR3 region is CSSVPATNEKLFF. The CDR3 coding sequence is TGCAGTTCAGTCCCTGCAACTAATGAAAAACTGTTTTTT.

This clonotype was counted between two and nine times. The chain employs TRBV12-3 or TRBV12-4 and TRBJ1-2; the match to TRBD1 covers 9 bases. This CDR3 comprises 16 residues. V lost 2 bases and J lost 3; bases outside the gene matches: 7. CDR3 coding DNA: TGTGCCAGCAGTTTATACCGGGACAGGGTCGACTATGGCTACACCTTC. It codes for CASSLYRDRVDYGYTF.

This sequence joins TRBV18 and TRBJ2-3; 7 bases match TRBD1. Germline V gene data show CDR1 as KGHSH and CDR2 as LQKENI. There are 15 residues in the CDR3. With V trimmed by 4 bases and J by 5 bases, 9 bases remained unmatched. Written as DNA, the CDR3 is TGTGCCAGCTCACAGTATGGCGCAGGGGGAGATACGCAGTATTTT. The encoded protein is CASSQYGAGGDTQYF.

The chain uses TRBV5-5 and TRBJ2-7, with 12 nucleotides matching TRBD1. Germline V gene sequence: CDR1 SGHKS, CDR2 YYEKEE (reference sequence). The CDR3 contains 15 residues. With 5 bases clipped from V and 2 bases from J, the junction kept 5 bases outside the gene matches. The CDR3 nucleotides read TGTGCCAGCAGAACCGGGACAGGGGGCACCTACGAGCAGTACTTC. This encodes CASRTGTGGTYEQYF.

The V call is TRBV18, the J call TRBJ2-1; possible D gene TRBD1, 6 bases. The CDR3 is 15 residues long. Germline lookup yields CDR1 KGHSH and CDR2 LQKENI. V was shortened by 1 base and J by 4 bases, with 11 bases between the two germline ends. The CDR3 nucleotides read TGTGCCAGCTCACCACGGAGACAGGCGTACAATGAGCAGTTCTTC. Residues: CASSPRRQAYNEQFF. The variable domain in full, with the rest retrieved from reference TRBV18 and TRBJ2-1, is NAGVMQNPRHLVRRRGQEARLRCSPMKGHSHVYWYRQLPEEGLKFMVYLQKENIIDESGMPKERFSAEFPKEGPSILRIQQVVRGDSAAYFCASSPRRQAYNEQFFGPGTRLTVL.

This clonotype was seen a handful of times. V usage is TRBV5-1 and J usage is TRBJ2-7; unclear D gene. Germline V CDR1 and CDR2: SGHRS, YFSETQ. This CDR3 has 15 amino acids. V was cut by 4 bases and J by 2 bases, with 16 bases left in between. The CDR3: CASSHGPRGTYEQYF. As DNA, the CDR3 is TGCGCCAGCAGCCACGGGCCCCGAGGAACCTACGAGCAGTACTTC.

This clonotype was detected many times. The chain is built from TRBV7-6 and TRBJ2-7; 11 bases line up with TRBD2. Germline lookup yields CDR1 SGHVS and CDR2 FNYEAQ. J lost 2 bases, V lost 2 bases, and 5 bases had no gene match. CDR3 size: 16 residues. The CDR3 DNA follows: TGTGCCAGCAGCTTATCCGGGACTAGCGGCACCTACGAGCAGTACTTC. It specifies CASSLSGTSGTYEQYF. The full variable domain, completed using reference TRBV7-6 and TRBJ2-7, is GAGVSQSPRYKVTKRGQDVALRCDPISGHVSLYWYRQALGQGPEFLTYFNYEAQQDKSGLPNDRFSAERPEGSISTLTIQRTEQRDSAMYRCASSLSGTSGTYEQYFGPGTRLTVT.

This sequence joins TRBV12-3 or TRBV12-4 and TRBJ2-3, with 10 bases lining up with TRBD1. The V and J ends lost 5 bases and 6 bases, in that order; junction bases with no gene match: 11. The CDR3 has 16 residues. The CDR3 nucleotides read TGTGCCAGCAGTCTGTTAACGGGGACAGGGGCCGATACGCAGTATTTT. Its translation is CASSLLTGTGADTQYF.

V is TRBV10-3 and J is TRBJ1-1; a weak D match, TRBD1 (6 bases). Germline-derived CDR1 and CDR2 are ENHRY and SYGVKD. The V gene lost 5 bases and the J gene lost 10 bases, with 20 bases spanning the gap. The CDR3 sequence is 14 residues long. The CDR3 sequence: CAISSGTSAVVAFF. Here the CDR3 DNA reads TGTGCCATCAGTTCAGGGACATCGGCGGTAGTAGCTTTCTTT.

This clonotype was observed a handful of times. V usage is TRBV7-2 and J usage is TRBJ2-1, with D maybe TRBD1 (8 bases). This CDR3 has 14 residues. The ends were cut back, 3 bases at V and 9 bases at J, with 15 bases in the middle. Germline CDR1 reads SGHTA; CDR2 reads FQGNSA. The CDR3 loop reads CASSFATGEGEQFF. CDR3 nucleotides: TGTGCCAGCAGCTTCGCGACAGGGGAGGGTGAGCAGTTCTTC.